The subject of this entry is one T cell receptor beta chain. Its antigen remains unidentified. The sample is drawn from a study of T-cell reconstitution after alpha-beta-depleted transplantation in children. Study observations and caveats: By about two months after transplant, alpha-beta T cells reportedly arose from several hundred graft clones that had expanded. In some patients, recipient T cells and intrathymic progenitors surviving conditioning explained high day-60 diversity. Hyperexpanded clones declined; after one year, newly produced T cells mostly supplied diversity.

V shed 5 bases and J 4 bases; nucleotides not matched to a gene: 7. CDR1 is SGHVS and CDR2 is FNYEAQ in the germline V gene. The CDR3 has 16 amino acids. TCRbeta library preparation incorporated unique molecular identifiers. TCRdb used MiXCR to reprocess the PCR reads, holding one entry per CDR3 protein. The sample comprises around 490,000 distinct CDR3 sequences, 10% to 12% of which are singletons, and about 14% rests with the top ten. J is TRBJ2-3 and V is TRBV7-6, with 12 bases that match TRBD1. The TCR was taken from a female patient between 2 and 15 years old who had a stem cell transplant for aplastic anemia, so the T cells may come from the graft donor. The sample in question was PBMCs, mostly from graft donor cells, obtained 180 days after TCRalphabeta/CD19-depleted stem cell transplant. CDR3 amino acids: CASSHRDRGRADTQYF. CDR3 in DNA: TGTGCCAGCAGCCACCGGGACAGGGGGCGAGCAGATACGCAGTATTTT.